This T cell receptor beta chain comes out of a study of blood T cells in healthy people across ages. The authors ran a second PCR of about 6 to 11 cycles using a sample-barcoded 5' primer and a J-beta primer mix. TCRdb recomputed calls from the 5' RACE reads with MiXCR, one row per CDR3 protein. The sample has more than 450,000 distinct CDR3 sequences; about 25% are singletons. The CDR3 extends over 15 amino acids. Germline V gene data show CDR1 as SGHRS and CDR2 as YFSETQ. The ends were cut back, 1 base at V and 2 bases at J, with 12 bases in the middle. This sample also belongs to another study, concerning T cells of mothers and their children.

This chain connects TRBV5-1 to TRBJ2-5; D may correspond to TRBD1 or TRBD2 (5 bases each). Material: blood. This TCR was recovered from a boy under 10 years old in good health. As DNA, the CDR3 is TGCGCCAGCAGCTTGAAATCGGGGCCGCAAGAGACCCAGTACTTC. It codes for CASSLKSGPQETQYF.